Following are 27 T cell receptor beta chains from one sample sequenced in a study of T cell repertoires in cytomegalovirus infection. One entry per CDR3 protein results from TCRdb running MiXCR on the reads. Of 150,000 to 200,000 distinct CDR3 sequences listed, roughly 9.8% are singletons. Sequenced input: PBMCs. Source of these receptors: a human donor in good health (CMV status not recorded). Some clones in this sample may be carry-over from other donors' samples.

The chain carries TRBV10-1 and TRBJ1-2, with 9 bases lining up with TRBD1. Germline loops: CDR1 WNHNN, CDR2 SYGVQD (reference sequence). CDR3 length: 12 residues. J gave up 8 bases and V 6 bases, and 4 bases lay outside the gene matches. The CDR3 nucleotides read TGCGCCAGCAGCGGGACAGGGACAGGCTACACCTTC. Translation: CASSGTGTGYTF.

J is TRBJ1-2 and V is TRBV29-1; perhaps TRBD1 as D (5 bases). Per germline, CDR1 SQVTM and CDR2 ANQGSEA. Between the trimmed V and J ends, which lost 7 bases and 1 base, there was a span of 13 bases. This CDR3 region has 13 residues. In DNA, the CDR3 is TGCAGCGCCCCAGACAGAAATAACTATGGCTACACCTTC. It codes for CSAPDRNNYGYTF.

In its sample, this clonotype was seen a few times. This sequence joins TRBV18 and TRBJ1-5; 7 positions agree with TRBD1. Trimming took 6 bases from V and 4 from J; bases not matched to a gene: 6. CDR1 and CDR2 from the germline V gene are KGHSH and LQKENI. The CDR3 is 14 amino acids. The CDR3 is CASSPLQGNQPQHF. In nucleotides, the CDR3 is TGTGCCAGCTCGCCGTTACAGGGGAATCAGCCCCAGCATTTT.

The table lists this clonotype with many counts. Here the CDR3 reads CASSLGLAGVGDTQYF. The DNA for the CDR3 is TGTGCCAGCAGCTTAGGACTAGCGGGAGTAGGAGATACGCAGTATTTT. The chain links TRBV7-2 to TRBJ2-3, with TRBD2 matching 12 bases. CDR1 is SGHTA and CDR2 is FQGNSA in the germline V gene. Trimming took 1 base from V and 5 from J; bases not matched to a gene: 4. The CDR3 spans 16 residues. Using reference TRBV7-2 and TRBJ2-3 for the parts outside the CDR3, the full variable domain is GAGVSQSPSNKVTEKGKDVELRCDPISGHTALYWYRQSLGQGLEFLIYFQGNSAPDKSGLPSDRFSAERTGGSVSTLTIQRTQQEDSAVYLCASSLGLAGVGDTQYFGPGTRLTVL.

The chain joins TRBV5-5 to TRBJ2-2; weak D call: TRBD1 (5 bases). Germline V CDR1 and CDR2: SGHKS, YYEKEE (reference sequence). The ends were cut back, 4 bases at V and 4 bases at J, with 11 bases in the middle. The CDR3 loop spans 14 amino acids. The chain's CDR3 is CASSRNTGTGELFF. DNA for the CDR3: TGTGCCAGCAGCCGAAATACAGGCACCGGGGAGCTGTTTTTT.

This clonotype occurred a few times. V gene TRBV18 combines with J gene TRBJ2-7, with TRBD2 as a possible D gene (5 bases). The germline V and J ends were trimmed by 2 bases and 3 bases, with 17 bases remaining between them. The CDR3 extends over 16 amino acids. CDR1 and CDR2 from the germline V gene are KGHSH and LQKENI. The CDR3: CASSPGVIGSFYEQYF. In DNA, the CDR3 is TGTGCCAGCTCACCAGGTGTAATTGGGAGTTTCTACGAGCAGTACTTC. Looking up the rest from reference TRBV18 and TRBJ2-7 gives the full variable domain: NAGVMQNPRHLVRRRGQEARLRCSPMKGHSHVYWYRQLPEEGLKFMVYLQKENIIDESGMPKERFSAEFPKEGPSILRIQQVVRGDSAAYFCASSPGVIGSFYEQYFGPGTRLTVT.

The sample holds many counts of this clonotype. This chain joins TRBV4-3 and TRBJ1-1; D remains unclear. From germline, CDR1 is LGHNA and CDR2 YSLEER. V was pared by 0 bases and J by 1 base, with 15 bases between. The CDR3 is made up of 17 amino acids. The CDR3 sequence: CASSQDSGSWGNTEAFF. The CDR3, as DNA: TGCGCCAGCAGCCAAGATTCTGGCTCTTGGGGGAACACTGAAGCTTTCTTT.

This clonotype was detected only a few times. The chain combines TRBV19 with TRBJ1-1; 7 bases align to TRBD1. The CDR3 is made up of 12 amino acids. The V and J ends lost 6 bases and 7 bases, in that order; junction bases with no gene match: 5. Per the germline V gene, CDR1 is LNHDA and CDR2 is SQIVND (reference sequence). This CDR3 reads CASSFRGIEAFF. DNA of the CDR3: TGTGCCAGTAGCTTCAGGGGGATTGAAGCTTTCTTT.

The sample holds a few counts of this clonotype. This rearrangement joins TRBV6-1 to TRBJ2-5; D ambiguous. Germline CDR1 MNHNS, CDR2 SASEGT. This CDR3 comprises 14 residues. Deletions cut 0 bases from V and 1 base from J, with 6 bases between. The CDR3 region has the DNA TGTGCCAGCAGTGAAGCGGGCAGCCAAGAGACCCAGTACTTC. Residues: CASSEAGSQETQYF.

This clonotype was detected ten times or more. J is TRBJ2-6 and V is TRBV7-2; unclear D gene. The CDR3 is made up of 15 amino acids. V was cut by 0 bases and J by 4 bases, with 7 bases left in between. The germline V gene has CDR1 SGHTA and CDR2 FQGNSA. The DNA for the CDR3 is TGTGCCAGCAGCTTAGCCTCGTCGGGGGCCAACGTCCTGACTTTC. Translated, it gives CASSLASSGANVLTF.

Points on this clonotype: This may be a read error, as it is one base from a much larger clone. The CDR3 region is CASSQDIGIRTEAFF. CDR3 bases: TGCGCCAGCAGCCAAGACATTGGGATAAGGACTGAAGCTTTCTTT. The chain is built from TRBV4-3 and TRBJ1-1, with D uncertain. V was clipped by 0 bases and J by 5 bases, with 13 bases between them. Germline loops: CDR1 LGHNA, CDR2 YSLEER. This CDR3 comprises 15 residues.

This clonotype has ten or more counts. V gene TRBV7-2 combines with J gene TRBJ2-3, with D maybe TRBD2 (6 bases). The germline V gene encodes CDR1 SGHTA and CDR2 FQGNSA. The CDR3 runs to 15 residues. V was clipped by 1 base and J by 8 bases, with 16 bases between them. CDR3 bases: TGTGCCAGCAGCTTAGGGGGAGCTCGGGGAGGTACGCAGTATTTT. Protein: CASSLGGARGGTQYF.

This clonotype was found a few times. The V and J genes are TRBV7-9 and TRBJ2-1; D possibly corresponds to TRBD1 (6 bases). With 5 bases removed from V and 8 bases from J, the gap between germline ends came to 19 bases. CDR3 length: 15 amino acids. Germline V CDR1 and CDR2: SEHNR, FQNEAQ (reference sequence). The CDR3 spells CASSTGDRIGDEQFF. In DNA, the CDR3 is TGTGCCAGCAGCACCGGTGACAGGATTGGCGATGAGCAGTTCTTC.

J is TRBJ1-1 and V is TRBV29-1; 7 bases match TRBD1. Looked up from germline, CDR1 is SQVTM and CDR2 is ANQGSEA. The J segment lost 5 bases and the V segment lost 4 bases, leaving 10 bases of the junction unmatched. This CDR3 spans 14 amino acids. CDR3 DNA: TGCAGCGTTGGGTACCCAGGACAGGCTACTGAAGCTTTCTTT. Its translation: CSVGYPGQATEAFF.

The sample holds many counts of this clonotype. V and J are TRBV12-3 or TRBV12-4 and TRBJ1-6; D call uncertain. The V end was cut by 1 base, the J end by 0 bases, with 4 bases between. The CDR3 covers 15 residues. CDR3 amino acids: CASSLGVSYNSPLHF. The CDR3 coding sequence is TGTGCCAGCAGTTTAGGAGTCTCCTATAATTCACCCCTCCACTTT.

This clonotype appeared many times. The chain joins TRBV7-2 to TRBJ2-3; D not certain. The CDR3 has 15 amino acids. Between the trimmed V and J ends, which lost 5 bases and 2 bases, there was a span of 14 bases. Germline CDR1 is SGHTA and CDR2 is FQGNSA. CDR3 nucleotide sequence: TGTGCCAGCAGCCTACCGGCTAGTGACACAGATACGCAGTATTTT. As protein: CASSLPASDTDTQYF.

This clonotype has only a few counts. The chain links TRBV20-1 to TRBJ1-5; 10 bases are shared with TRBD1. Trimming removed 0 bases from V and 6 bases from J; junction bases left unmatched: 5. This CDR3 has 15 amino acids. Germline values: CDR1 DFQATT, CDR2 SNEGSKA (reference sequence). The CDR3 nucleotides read TGCAGTGCTAGAGAGTGGACAGGGGGAGGTCAGCCCCAGCATTTT. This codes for CSAREWTGGGQPQHF.

The CDR3 is CASSFLPAGGEETQYF. Here the CDR3 DNA reads TGTGCCAGCAGTTTTTTGCCGGCGGGGGGCGAGGAGACCCAGTACTTC. This chain links TRBV28 with TRBJ2-5; 8 nucleotides align to TRBD2. This CDR3 has 16 amino acids. Germline CDR1 reads MDHEN; CDR2 reads SYDVKM. V trimming: 3 bases; J trimming: 5 bases; junction bases outside the gene matches: 11.

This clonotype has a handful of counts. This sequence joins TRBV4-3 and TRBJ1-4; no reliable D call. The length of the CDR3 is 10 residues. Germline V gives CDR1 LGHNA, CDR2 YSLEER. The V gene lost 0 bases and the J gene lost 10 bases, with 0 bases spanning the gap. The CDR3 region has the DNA TGCGCCAGCAGCCAAGAAAAACTGTTTTTT. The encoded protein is CASSQEKLFF.

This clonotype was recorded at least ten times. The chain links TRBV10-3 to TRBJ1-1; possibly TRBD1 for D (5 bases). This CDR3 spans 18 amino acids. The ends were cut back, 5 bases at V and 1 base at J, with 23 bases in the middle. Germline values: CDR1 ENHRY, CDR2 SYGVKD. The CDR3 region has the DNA TGTGCCATCAGTACATCTTATTCTGCTAGACAGCCGAACACTGAAGCTTTCTTT. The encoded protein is CAISTSYSARQPNTEAFF.

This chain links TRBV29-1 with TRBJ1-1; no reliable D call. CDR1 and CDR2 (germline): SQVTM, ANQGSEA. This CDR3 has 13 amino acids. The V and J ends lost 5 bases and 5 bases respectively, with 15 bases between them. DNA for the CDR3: TGCAGCGTTTCAAGCAATCATGTGACTGAAGCTTTCTTT. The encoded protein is CSVSSNHVTEAFF.

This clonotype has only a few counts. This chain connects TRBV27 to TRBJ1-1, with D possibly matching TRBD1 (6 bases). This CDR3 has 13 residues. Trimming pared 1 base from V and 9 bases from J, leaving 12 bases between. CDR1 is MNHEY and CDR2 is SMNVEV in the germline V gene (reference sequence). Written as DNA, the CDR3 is TGTGCCAGCAGTTTATTGGGTACAGGGCAAGCTTTCTTT. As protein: CASSLLGTGQAFF.

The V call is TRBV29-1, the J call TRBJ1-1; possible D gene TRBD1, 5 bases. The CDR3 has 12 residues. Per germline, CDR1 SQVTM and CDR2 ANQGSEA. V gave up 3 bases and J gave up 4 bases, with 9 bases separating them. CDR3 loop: CSVEGPGTEAFF. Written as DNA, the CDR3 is TGCAGCGTTGAGGGGCCTGGCACTGAAGCTTTCTTT.

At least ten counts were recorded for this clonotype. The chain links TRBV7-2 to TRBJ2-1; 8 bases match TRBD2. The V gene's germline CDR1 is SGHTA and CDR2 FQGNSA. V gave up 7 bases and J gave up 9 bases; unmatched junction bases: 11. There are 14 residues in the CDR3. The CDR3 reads CASTPSGRYGEQFF. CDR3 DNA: TGTGCCAGCACCCCAAGCGGGAGATACGGTGAGCAGTTCTTC.

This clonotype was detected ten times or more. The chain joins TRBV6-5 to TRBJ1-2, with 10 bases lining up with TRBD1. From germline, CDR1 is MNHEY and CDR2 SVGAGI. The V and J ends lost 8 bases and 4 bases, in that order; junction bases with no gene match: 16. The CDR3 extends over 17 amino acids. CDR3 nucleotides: TGTGCCAGCTCCCCTGCTTTGACAGGGGGCGGTAGCTATGGCTACACCTTC. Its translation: CASSPALTGGGSYGYTF.

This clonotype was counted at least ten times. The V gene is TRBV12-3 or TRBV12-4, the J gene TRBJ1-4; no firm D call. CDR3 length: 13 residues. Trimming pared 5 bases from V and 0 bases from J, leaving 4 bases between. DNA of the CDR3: TGTGCCAGCAGTCCAGCAACTAATGAAAAACTGTTTTTT. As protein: CASSPATNEKLFF.

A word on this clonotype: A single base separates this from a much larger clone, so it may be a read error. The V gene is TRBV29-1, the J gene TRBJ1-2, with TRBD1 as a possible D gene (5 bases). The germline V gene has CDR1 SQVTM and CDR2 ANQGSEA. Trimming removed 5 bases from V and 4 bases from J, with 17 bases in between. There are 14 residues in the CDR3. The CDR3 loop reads CSVLGDDSPYGYTF. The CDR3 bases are TGCAGCGTTCTAGGGGATGACTCTCCCTATGGCTACACCTTC.